The 10 T cell receptor beta chains given below trace back to one sample, sequenced in a study of cytomegalovirus exposure and HLA in healthy donors. Both 60 Vbeta primers and 13 Jbeta primers went into the PCR. Repertoires were generated with immunoSEQ multiplex PCR, while TCRdb's copy carries only in-frame clones and drops some. The sample lists more than 110,000 clones; around 70% were seen once. The sequenced material came from PBMCs. These receptors came from a woman aged 60-70 years in good health and CMV-seropositive.

This clone was detected a few times. The chain combines TRBV7-9 with TRBJ1-4, with unresolved D. Germline V gene sequence: CDR1 SEHNR, CDR2 FQNEAQ (reference sequence). V was shortened by 5 bases and J by 8 bases, with 15 bases between the two germline ends. CDR3 length equals 14 residues. The CDR3 loop is CASSPEGFGEKLFF. The CDR3 DNA sequence: TGTGCCAGCAGCCCCGAGGGCTTCGGGGAAAAACTGTTTTTT.

The J gene is TRBJ1-4, the V gene TRBV5-3; D remains ambiguous. TRBV5-3 is assigned to the ORF class and has an uncertain function. The CDR3 loop spans 13 amino acids. V lost 5 bases, J lost 3 bases, and 8 bases lay in between. CDR3: CARSRPANEKLFF. DNA for the CDR3: TGTGCCAGAAGTCGTCCCGCTAATGAAAAACTGTTTTTT.

V gene TRBV5-1 combines with J gene TRBJ2-7; TRBD1 agrees at 10 bases. There are 16 residues in the CDR3. Germline V CDR1 and CDR2: SGHRS, YFSETQ. J lost 3 bases, V lost 4 bases, and 10 bases had no gene match. CDR3 sequence (DNA): TGCGCCAGCAGCGATGGGCTATGGACAGGGGGCTACGAGCAGTACTTC. Translated: CASSDGLWTGGYEQYF.

V is TRBV5-6 and J is TRBJ2-5, with D possibly TRBD2 on 6 matching bases. Deletions cut 3 bases from V and 0 bases from J, with 6 bases between. In germline, CDR1 is SGHDT, CDR2 YYEEEE. This CDR3 contains 13 residues. CDR3 nucleotides: TGTGCCAGCAGCTGGGACTACCAAGAGACCCAGTACTTC. Residues: CASSWDYQETQYF.

This chain links TRBV7-3 with TRBJ2-5; TRBD2 matches at 8 bases. This CDR3 contains 18 residues. Germline trimming cut 1 base from V and 2 bases from J; bases unmatched to any gene: 12. CDR1 SGHTA and CDR2 FQGTGA come from the germline V gene. The CDR3 protein is CASSLKATGGAGQETQYF. In DNA form, the CDR3 reads TGTGCCAGCAGCTTAAAAGCTACGGGGGGGGCTGGACAAGAGACCCAGTACTTC.

This chain joins TRBV4-1 and TRBJ1-4; no reliable D call. V lost 0 bases to trimming and J lost 8 bases, with 16 bases between them. Germline loops: CDR1 MGHRA, CDR2 YSYEKL. The CDR3 spans 16 residues. Here the CDR3 reads CASSQDLGVVSEKLFF. The CDR3 DNA reads as TGCGCCAGCAGCCAAGATCTCGGGGTGGTAAGCGAAAAACTGTTTTTT.

The V and J genes are TRBV4-1 and TRBJ2-6; tentatively, D is TRBD1 (5 bases). Trimming took 2 bases from V and 0 from J, leaving 26 bases between them. The CDR3 runs 22 residues. CDR1 MGHRA and CDR2 YSYEKL come from the germline V gene. CDR3 nucleotides: TGCGCCAGCAGCCAACGCCAGATAGCACGGACACTGAACATCTCTGGGGCCAACGTCCTGACTTTC. It codes for CASSQRQIARTLNISGANVLTF.

This clone was seen more than once but under ten times. The chain is built from TRBV19 and TRBJ2-3; 7 bases fit TRBD2. V lost 2 bases to trimming and J lost 0 bases; unmatched junction nucleotides: 5. Germline loops: CDR1 LNHDA, CDR2 SQIVND (reference sequence). The CDR3 length is 16 residues. The CDR3 is CASSISASGSTDTQYF. The CDR3 DNA reads TGTGCCAGTAGTATATCGGCTAGCGGTAGCACAGATACGCAGTATTTT.

The sample holds a few counts of this clone. The same CDR3 is also encoded by other DNA sequences in this sample. V and J are TRBV7-3 and TRBJ2-1; TRBD2 matches at 10 bases. CDR1 is SGHTA, CDR2 FQGTGA, per germline. The CDR3 length is 15 residues. V trimming: 5 bases; J trimming: 4 bases; junction bases outside the gene matches: 5. CDR3 in amino acids: CASSPTSGEYNEQFF. As DNA, the CDR3 is TGTGCCAGCAGCCCAACTAGCGGGGAGTACAATGAGCAGTTCTTC.

The CDR3, as DNA: TGCAGCGCGAAACAGGGGAGTAGGACTGAAGCTTTCTTT. This encodes CSAKQGSRTEAFF. The chain is built from TRBV29-1 and TRBJ1-1; 7 nucleotides line up with TRBD1. V lost 7 bases and J lost 5; bases outside the gene matches: 10. There are 13 residues in the CDR3. Germline values: CDR1 SQVTM, CDR2 ANQGSEA. Based on the CDR3 plus reference TRBV29-1 and TRBJ1-1, the full variable domain is SAVISQKPSRDICQRGTSLTIQCQVDSQVTMMFWYRQQPGQSLTLIATANQGSEATYESGFVIDKFPISRPNLTFSTLTVSNMSPEDSSIYLCSAKQGSRTEAFFGQGTRLTVV.